A single sample gave rise to the 11 T cell receptor beta chains below, sequenced in a study of T cell repertoires in cytomegalovirus infection. TCRdb ran MiXCR on the reads and lists one entry per CDR3 protein. The table records about 740,000 distinct CDR3 sequences, roughly 35% of them present only once. Sequenced material: PBMCs. These receptors originate from a human donor in good health (CMV status not recorded). Some clones in this sample may be carry-over from other donors' samples.

This clonotype was observed many times. The rearrangement links TRBV7-2 to TRBJ1-2, with D unclear. Between the trimmed V and J ends, which lost 0 bases and 2 bases, there was a span of 10 bases. Germline loops: CDR1 SGHTA, CDR2 FQGNSA. The CDR3 sequence is 15 residues long. For the CDR3, the DNA is TGTGCCAGCAGCTTAGCGCCAGGCCTAAACTATGGCTACACCTTC. Translated: CASSLAPGLNYGYTF.

CDR3 loop: CASSEYKSRDNEQFF. Here the CDR3 DNA reads TGTGCCAGCAGTGAATATAAGTCCCGGGACAATGAGCAGTTCTTC. The chain combines TRBV25-1 with TRBJ2-1; D is uncertain. The V end was cut by 0 bases, the J end by 5 bases, with 11 bases between. The CDR3 runs to 15 residues. The germline CDR1 and CDR2 sequences are MGHDK and SYGVNS.

This rearrangement joins TRBV19 to TRBJ2-2, with TRBD1 matching over 7 bases. CDR1 LNHDA and CDR2 SQIVND come from the germline V gene (reference sequence). Trimming cost V 7 bases and J 0 bases; bases outside gene matches: 8. The CDR3 contains 16 residues. CDR3 bases: TGTGCCAGTACCCGAGGAGGACAGGCGAACACCGGGGAGCTGTTTTTT. This codes for CASTRGGQANTGELFF.

The genes are TRBV6-5 and TRBJ1-1; D unresolved. Germline loops: CDR1 MNHEY, CDR2 SVGAGI. The CDR3 runs 14 residues. V was pared by 2 bases and J by 6 bases, with 13 bases between. The CDR3 bases are TGTGCCAGCAGTTACGGGGATACCTCCCCTGAAGCTTTCTTT. This translates into CASSYGDTSPEAFF.

Concerning this clonotype itself: A much larger clone differs from this one at a single base, so this may be a read error. The rearrangement joins TRBV7-2 to TRBJ2-1; 12 bases fit TRBD2. Germline-derived CDR1 and CDR2 are SGHTA and FQGNSA. This CDR3 has 16 residues. Here the CDR3 reads CASSLQASGRALEQCF. The CDR3 DNA follows: TGTGCCAGCAGCTTACAGGCTAGCGGGAGGGCCCTTGAGCAGTGCTTC.

V and J are TRBV27 and TRBJ1-2; 7 nucleotides align to TRBD1. J gave up 4 bases and V 8 bases, and 4 bases lay outside the gene matches. The CDR3 extends over 12 amino acids. Germline V gene data show CDR1 as MNHEY and CDR2 as SMNVEV (reference sequence). CDR3 sequence (DNA): TGTGCCAGCCAGGGGGTCGGCTATGGCTACACCTTC. It translates to CASQGVGYGYTF.

CDR3 amino acids: CASSSQGNEQFF. The CDR3 nucleotides are TGTGCCAGCAGCTCTCAGGGCAATGAGCAGTTCTTC. The V and J genes are TRBV5-4 and TRBJ2-1; a possible D gene is TRBD1 (5 bases). This CDR3 has 12 residues. The V gene lost 3 bases and the J gene lost 6 bases, with 7 bases spanning the gap. Per the germline V gene, CDR1 is SGHNT and CDR2 is YYREEE (reference sequence).

A note on this clonotype: A much larger clone sits a single nucleotide away, making a read error possible. This rearrangement joins TRBV28 to TRBJ1-6, with 7 bases that match TRBD1. This CDR3 is built from 14 residues. The germline CDR1 and CDR2 sequences are MDHEN and SYDVKM. CDR3 amino acids: CSSRPGQYNSPLHF. The CDR3, as DNA: TGTTCCAGCAGACCGGGACAGTATAATTCACCCCTCCACTTT.

This chain links TRBV6-1 with TRBJ1-1; D possibly corresponds to TRBD1 (6 bases). V was clipped by 7 bases and J by 5 bases, with 26 bases between them. Germline CDR1 and CDR2: MNHNS and SASEGT. The CDR3 length is 17 residues. The DNA of the CDR3 is TGTGCCAGCACCCGAACGTTAGGGGGGGATCCTGGGACTGAAGCTTTCTTT. Encoded protein: CASTRTLGGDPGTEAFF.

This clonotype was counted at least ten times. The chain employs TRBV28 and TRBJ2-6, with TRBD2 as a possible D gene (5 bases). V was pared by 7 bases and J by 0 bases, with 10 bases between. CDR1 MDHEN and CDR2 SYDVKM come from the germline V gene. This CDR3 contains 15 residues. The CDR3 DNA reads TGTGCCAGCAAACCCGGAGGCTCTGGGGCCAACGTCCTGACTTTC. Translating gives CASKPGGSGANVLTF. Looking up the rest from reference TRBV28 and TRBJ2-6 gives the full variable domain: DVKVTQSSRYLVKRTGEKVFLECVQDMDHENMFWYRQDPGLGLRLIYFSYDVKMKEKGDIPEGYSVSREKKERFSLILESASTNQTSMYLCASKPGGSGANVLTFGAGSRLTVL.

This chain uses TRBV25-1 with TRBJ2-5; D not resolved. The germline V gene encodes CDR1 MGHDK and CDR2 SYGVNS. CDR3 length equals 13 residues. Trimming left V 4 bases short and J 1 base short, with 7 bases between. The CDR3 bases are TGTGCCAGCAGTGGGCAGCCCCAAGAGACCCAGTACTTC. Translation: CASSGQPQETQYF.